Listed below are T cell receptor beta chains from one sample, sequenced in a study of cytomegalovirus exposure and HLA in healthy donors. Measured with immunoSEQ multiplex PCR; TCRdb has only the in-frame clones, and not every one. The repertoire holds 130,000 to 150,000 clones, with around three quarters as singletons. The source material was PBMCs. These receptors were collected from a man in his forties in good health and CMV-seropositive. CDR3s include the opening cysteine and the closing phenylalanine or tryptophan. The D gene is left open where the match is weak. Size values are once, few and many counts, or a class for expanded clones, and some rows have none.

CDR3 protein: CAWSAQRNTIYF
CDR3 DNA: TGTGCCTGGAGTGCACAGAGAAACACCATATATTTT
J gene: TRBJ1-3
CDR3 length: 12
V gene: TRBV30
D gene: NA
clone size: NA

CDR3 protein: CASSQTQVAGAFF
CDR3 DNA: TGTGCCAGCAGCCAAACGCAGGTGGCGGGAGCTTTCTTT
J gene: TRBJ1-1
CDR3 length: 13
V gene: TRBV14
D gene: NA
clone size: NA

CDR3 protein: CASSSRQREVF
CDR3 DNA: TGTGCCAGCAGCTCAAGACAGCGGGAGGTTTTT
J gene: TRBJ1-1
CDR3 length: 11
V gene: TRBV11-2
D gene: NA
clone size: NA

CDR3 protein: CASSPGQLLGYEQYF
CDR3 DNA: TGCGCCAGCAGCCCGGGACAGCTACTGGGCTACGAGCAGTACTTC
J gene: TRBJ2-7
CDR3 length: 15
V gene: TRBV5-1
D gene: TRBD1
clone size: NA

CDR3 protein: CASSLSGAPYEQYF
CDR3 DNA: TGTGCCAGCAGTTTGTCAGGGGCCCCATACGAGCAGTACTTC
J gene: TRBJ2-7
CDR3 length: 14
V gene: TRBV27
D gene: NA
clone size: NA

CDR3 protein: CASSFLAGAGETQYF
CDR3 DNA: TGCGCCAGCAGCTTTCTAGCGGGGGCCGGAGAGACCCAGTACTTC
J gene: TRBJ2-5
CDR3 length: 15
V gene: TRBV5-1
D gene: TRBD2
clone size: NA

CDR3 protein: CASSLTSPNNEQFF
CDR3 DNA: TGTGCCAGCAGCTTAACCAGTCCAAACAATGAGCAGTTCTTC
J gene: TRBJ2-1
CDR3 length: 14
V gene: TRBV7-3
D gene: NA
clone size: NA

CDR3 protein: CASSSGLAGGPSTDTQYF
CDR3 DNA: TGCGCCAGCAGCTCGGGACTAGCGGGGGGGCCTAGCACAGATACGCAGTATTTT
J gene: TRBJ2-3
CDR3 length: 18
V gene: TRBV5-1
D gene: TRBD2
clone size: NA

CDR3 protein: CASSMGATEAFF
CDR3 DNA: TGTGCCAGTAGTATGGGGGCCACTGAAGCTTTCTTT
J gene: TRBJ1-1
CDR3 length: 12
V gene: TRBV19
D gene: NA
clone size: NA

CDR3 protein: CASSLDLQGDTQYF
CDR3 DNA: TGTGCCAGCAGCTTGGACCTCCAGGGGGATACGCAGTATTTT
J gene: TRBJ2-3
CDR3 length: 14
V gene: TRBV5-4
D gene: NA
clone size: NA

CDR3 protein: CASSQDNQGTGELFF
CDR3 DNA: TGTGCCAGCAGCCAAGATAACCAGGGGACCGGGGAGCTGTTTTTT
J gene: TRBJ2-2
CDR3 length: 15
V gene: TRBV4-2
D gene: NA
clone size: NA

CDR3 protein: CASSTAPGTSIEQYF
CDR3 DNA: TGTGCCAGCTCAACGGCCCCCGGGACTAGCATCGAGCAGTACTTC
J gene: TRBJ2-7
CDR3 length: 15
V gene: TRBV18
D gene: TRBD2
clone size: few

CDR3 protein: CASSPRHETQYF
CDR3 DNA: TGTGCCAGCTCACCACGGCATGAGACCCAGTACTTC
J gene: TRBJ2-5
CDR3 length: 12
V gene: TRBV18
D gene: NA
clone size: NA

CDR3 protein: CASRRQGAMGNEQFF
CDR3 DNA: TGTGCCAGTAGGAGACAGGGGGCAATGGGGAATGAGCAGTTCTTC
J gene: TRBJ2-1
CDR3 length: 15
V gene: TRBV19
D gene: TRBD1
clone size: NA

CDR3 protein: CASSPSSGQKYNEQFF
CDR3 DNA: TGTGCCAGCAGTCCATCCTCGGGACAGAAATACAATGAGCAGTTCTTC
J gene: TRBJ2-1
CDR3 length: 16
V gene: TRBV7-9
D gene: TRBD1
clone size: NA